The clone carrying this T cell receptor beta chain appeared many times. The antigen is undetermined. TCRdb called the reads again in MiXCR, with one record for every CDR3 protein. The sample has about 770,000 distinct CDR3 sequences, under 35% seen once; the top ten hold under 15%. The data stem from a study of T cell repertoires in cytomegalovirus infection. Across the study: CMV epitopes, recently identified HLA-C-restricted and well-studied HLA-B-restricted, were used. Public TCR beta signature analysis indicated the presence of both CMV infection and matching HLA type.

Trimming took off 5 bases at V and 4 bases at J, with 11 bases between the two ends. Germline CDR1 reads SNHLY; CDR2 reads FYNNEI. This CDR3 has 13 residues. Study-level results: HLA-C-restricted, CMV-specific TCR beta clonotypes were dominant ex vivo. Summed frequency of public TCR beta families distinguished CMV carriers with the relevant HLA.

This sequence was found in a human donor in good health (CMV status not recorded). Some clones in this sample may be carry-over from other donors' samples. The input for sequencing was cultured CD8+ T cells from PBMCs, taken from culture after CMV antigen stimulation. The chain recombines TRBV2 with TRBJ1-2; D is unresolved. CDR3 DNA sequence: TGTGCCAGCAGTCCGGGATTCTTCTATGGCTACACCTTC. It yields the protein CASSPGFFYGYTF.